Sequencing of this T cell receptor beta chain was carried out in a study of blood T cell repertoires in COVID-19. Study background: Donors in the United States, Italy and Spain gave samples during acute or convalescent COVID-19. Sources were T cells, B-cell-depleted T cells, or PBMCs; the material itself was cDNA or gDNA.

V shed 6 bases and J shed 6 bases, with 9 bases lying between them. Germline loops: CDR1 MGHDK, CDR2 SYGVNS. The CDR3 runs to 11 residues. In the source study's methods: Using reference gene primer amplification, nucleated cell counts were estimated. Using immunoSEQ multiplex PCR, the repertoire was profiled, and TCRdb retains in-frame clones only, with some absent. D and trimming were read from the DNA, whereas the V and J calls and clone size are those reported in that table. The sample yields about 240,000 clones, 75% to 90% seen once. The rearrangement links TRBV25-1 to TRBJ2-7; a possible D gene is TRBD1 (5 bases). The sequenced material came from peripheral blood. The receptor's source is a man aged 55 to 70 who had recovered from COVID-19. Here the CDR3 reads CASRGRIEQYF. The DNA for the CDR3 is TGTGCCAGCAGGGGGCGCATCGAGCAGTACTTC.